These 14 T cell receptor beta chains came from one sample sequenced in a study of regulatory dendritic cells for organ transplantation. Method: immunoSEQ multiplex PCR; TCRdb's copy keeps in-frame clones and lacks some. The table lists under 50,000 clones, about 89% of them singletons, with approximately 0.11% in the top ten. The specimen sequenced was naive CD8+ T cells from blood. The subset here: CD45RA+ naive T cells. Every receptor here comes from a human donor in good health.

This chain joins TRBV10-1 and TRBJ2-7; D is unresolved. Germline V gene sequence: CDR1 WNHNN, CDR2 SYGVQD (reference sequence). The CDR3 is 15 residues long. Trimming pared 0 bases from V and 0 bases from J, leaving 9 bases between. The CDR3 here is CASSESTLSSYEQYF. In DNA form, the CDR3 reads TGCGCCAGCAGTGAGTCGACACTAAGCTCCTACGAGCAGTACTTC.

The chain recombines TRBV10-3 with TRBJ2-3; TRBD2 agrees at 8 bases. This CDR3 comprises 15 residues. Trimming removed 8 bases from V and 6 bases from J; junction bases left unmatched: 13. The germline gives CDR1 ENHRY, CDR2 SYGVKD. The CDR3 region is CAIQGSGGRSDTQYF. Written as DNA, the CDR3 is TGTGCCATCCAGGGGTCTGGCGGGAGGTCTGATACGCAGTATTTT.

This rearrangement joins TRBV2 to TRBJ2-7; TRBD2 matches 7 bases. Germline V CDR1 and CDR2: SNHLY, FYNNEI. V was clipped by 7 bases and J by 5 bases; unmatched bases: 5. This CDR3 has 12 residues. The CDR3 bases are TGTGCCAGCACCGGGGGGATACACGAGCAGTACTTC. Encoded protein: CASTGGIHEQYF.

The chain recombines TRBV27 with TRBJ1-2, with D perhaps TRBD1 (5 bases). Trimming stripped 5 bases from V and 4 bases from J, with 17 bases between. This CDR3 comprises 15 residues. CDR1 and CDR2 (germline): MNHEY, SMNVEV (reference sequence). The CDR3 protein is CASSLDSRQGYGYTF. DNA of the CDR3: TGTGCCAGCAGTCTTGACTCCCGCCAGGGCTATGGCTACACCTTC.

J is TRBJ1-4 and V is TRBV7-6; 7 bases align to TRBD1. V lost 5 bases, J lost 4 bases, and 10 bases stayed unmatched. The CDR3 sequence is 16 residues long. The V gene's germline CDR1 is SGHVS and CDR2 FNYEAQ. CDR3 loop: CASSGGWGQINEKLFF. The DNA for the CDR3 is TGTGCCAGCAGCGGAGGGTGGGGACAGATTAATGAAAAACTGTTTTTT.

The chain employs TRBV5-4 and TRBJ1-1; perhaps TRBD1 as D (5 bases). The CDR3 consists of 13 residues. Trimming left V 2 bases short and J 5 bases short, with 10 bases between. Germline CDR1 SGHNT, CDR2 YYREEE (reference sequence). The CDR3 DNA is TGTGCCAGCAGCTTCCAGGGAGGTACTGAAGCTTTCTTT. Its translation: CASSFQGGTEAFF.

This clone was seen just once. The gene calls are TRBV15 and TRBJ2-7; D may be TRBD2 (6 bases). This CDR3 comprises 12 residues. CDR1 is LNHNV, CDR2 YYDKDF, per germline (reference sequence). V shed 8 bases and J shed 3 bases, with 11 bases lying between them. CDR3 DNA: TGTGCCACCGAGGGCGGGAACTACGAGCAGTACTTC. Its protein product is CATEGGNYEQYF.

The CDR3 nucleotides are TGTGCCAGCAGACGCGGGTACGAGCAGTACTTC. Protein sequence: CASRRGYEQYF. J is TRBJ2-7 and V is TRBV28; D is perhaps TRBD2 (5 bases). CDR1 is MDHEN, CDR2 SYDVKM, per germline. The CDR3 is 11 amino acids. The ends were cut back, 6 bases at V and 4 bases at J, with 7 bases in the middle.

The rearrangement joins TRBV27 to TRBJ1-5; no clear D gene. V lost 6 bases to trimming and J lost 5 bases, with 11 bases between them. The CDR3 runs to 13 residues. Germline loops: CDR1 MNHEY, CDR2 SMNVEV (reference sequence). This CDR3 is CASSQVGDQPQHF. CDR3 coding DNA: TGTGCCAGCAGCCAAGTCGGGGATCAGCCCCAGCATTTT.

The V gene is TRBV9, the J gene TRBJ2-1; D unclear. In germline, CDR1 is SGDLS, CDR2 YYNGEE. This CDR3 has 14 amino acids. V gave up 3 bases and J gave up 6 bases, with 13 bases separating them. The CDR3 reads CASSGKGRPNEQFF. The CDR3 DNA is TGTGCCAGCAGCGGAAAAGGACGGCCCAATGAGCAGTTCTTC.

The rearrangement uses TRBV13 and TRBJ2-6; D is ambiguous. There are 15 residues in the CDR3. Trimming removed 0 bases from V and 3 bases from J, with 6 bases in between. Germline V gene data show CDR1 as PRHDT and CDR2 as FYEKMQ (reference sequence). The CDR3 coding sequence is TGTGCCAGCAGCTTAGGAGCTCTTGGGGCCAACGTCCTGACTTTC. Protein product: CASSLGALGANVLTF.

The V and J genes are TRBV10-2 and TRBJ2-7; possible D gene TRBD1, 6 bases. The CDR3 consists of 14 residues. Deletions cut 2 bases from V and 0 bases from J, with 8 bases between. The germline CDR1 and CDR2 sequences are WSHSY and SAAADI. CDR3 coding DNA: TGCGCCAGCAGTGAGCAGACAGGCTCCTACGAGCAGTACTTC. Its protein product is CASSEQTGSYEQYF.

The chain combines TRBV7-2 with TRBJ1-4; D unclear. The V and J ends lost 5 bases and 1 base respectively, with 8 bases between them. The CDR3 has 14 amino acids. Germline V gives CDR1 SGHTA, CDR2 FQGNSA. CDR3 residues: CASSQFGTNEKLFF. The CDR3 nucleotides read TGTGCCAGCAGCCAATTCGGAACTAATGAAAAACTGTTTTTT.

This sequence joins TRBV27 and TRBJ2-3; no reliable D call. With 5 bases removed from V and 0 bases from J, the gap between germline ends came to 15 bases. The CDR3 contains 16 residues. The germline CDR1 and CDR2 sequences are MNHEY and SMNVEV (reference sequence). The CDR3 is CASSQGPAASTDTQYF. DNA of the CDR3: TGTGCCAGCAGTCAAGGACCGGCCGCAAGCACAGATACGCAGTATTTT.